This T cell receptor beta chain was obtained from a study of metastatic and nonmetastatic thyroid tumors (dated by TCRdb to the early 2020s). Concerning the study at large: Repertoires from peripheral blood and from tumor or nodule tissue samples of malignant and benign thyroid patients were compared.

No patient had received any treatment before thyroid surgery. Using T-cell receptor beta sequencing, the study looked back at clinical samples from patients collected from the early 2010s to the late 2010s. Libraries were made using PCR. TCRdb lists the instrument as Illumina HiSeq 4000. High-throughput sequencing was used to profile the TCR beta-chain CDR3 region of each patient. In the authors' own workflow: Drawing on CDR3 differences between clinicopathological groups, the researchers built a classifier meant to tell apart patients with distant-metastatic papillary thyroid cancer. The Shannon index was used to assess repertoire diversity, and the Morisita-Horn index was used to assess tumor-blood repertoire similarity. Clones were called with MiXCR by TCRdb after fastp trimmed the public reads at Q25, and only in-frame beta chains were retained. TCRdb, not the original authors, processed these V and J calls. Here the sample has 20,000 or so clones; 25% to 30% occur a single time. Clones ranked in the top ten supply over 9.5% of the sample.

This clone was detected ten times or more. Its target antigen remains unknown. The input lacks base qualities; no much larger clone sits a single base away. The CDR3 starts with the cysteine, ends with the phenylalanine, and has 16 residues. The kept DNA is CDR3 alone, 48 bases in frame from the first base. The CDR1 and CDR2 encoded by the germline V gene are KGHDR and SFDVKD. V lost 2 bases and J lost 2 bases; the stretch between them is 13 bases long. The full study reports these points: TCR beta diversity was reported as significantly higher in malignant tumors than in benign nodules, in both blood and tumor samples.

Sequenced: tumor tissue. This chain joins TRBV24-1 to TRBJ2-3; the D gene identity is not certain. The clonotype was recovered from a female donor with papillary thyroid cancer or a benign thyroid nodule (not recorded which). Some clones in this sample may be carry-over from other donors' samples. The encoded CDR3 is CATSDWSQSYTDTQYF. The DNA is TGTGCCACCAGTGATTGGAGTCAGTCTTACACAGATACGCAGTATTTT.